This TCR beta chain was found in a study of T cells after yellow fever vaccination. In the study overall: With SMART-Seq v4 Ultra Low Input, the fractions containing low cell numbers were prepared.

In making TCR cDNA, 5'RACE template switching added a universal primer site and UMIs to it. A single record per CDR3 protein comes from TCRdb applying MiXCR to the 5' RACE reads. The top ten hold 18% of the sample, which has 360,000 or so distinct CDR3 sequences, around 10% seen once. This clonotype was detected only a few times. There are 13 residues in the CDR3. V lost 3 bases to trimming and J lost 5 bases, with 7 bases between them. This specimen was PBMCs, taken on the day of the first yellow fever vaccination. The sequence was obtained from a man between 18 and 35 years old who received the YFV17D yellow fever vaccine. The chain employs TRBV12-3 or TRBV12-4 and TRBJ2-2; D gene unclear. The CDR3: CASSFAETGELFF. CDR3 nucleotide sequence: TGTGCCAGCAGTTTCGCGGAGACCGGGGAGCTGTTTTTT.